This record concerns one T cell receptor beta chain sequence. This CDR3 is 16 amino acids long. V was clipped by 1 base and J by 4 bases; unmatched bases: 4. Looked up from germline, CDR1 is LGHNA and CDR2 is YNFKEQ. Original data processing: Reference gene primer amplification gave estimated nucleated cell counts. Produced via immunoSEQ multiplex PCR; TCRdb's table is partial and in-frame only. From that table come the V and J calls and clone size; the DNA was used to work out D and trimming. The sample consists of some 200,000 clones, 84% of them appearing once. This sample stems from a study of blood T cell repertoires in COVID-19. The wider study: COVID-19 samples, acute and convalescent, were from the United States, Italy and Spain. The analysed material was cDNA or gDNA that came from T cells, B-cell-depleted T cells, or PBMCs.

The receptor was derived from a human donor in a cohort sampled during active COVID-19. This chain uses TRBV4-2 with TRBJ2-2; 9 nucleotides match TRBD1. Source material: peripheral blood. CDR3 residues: CASSQGDRVATGELFF. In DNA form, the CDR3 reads TGTGCCAGCAGCCAAGGGGACAGGGTCGCCACCGGGGAGCTGTTTTTT.